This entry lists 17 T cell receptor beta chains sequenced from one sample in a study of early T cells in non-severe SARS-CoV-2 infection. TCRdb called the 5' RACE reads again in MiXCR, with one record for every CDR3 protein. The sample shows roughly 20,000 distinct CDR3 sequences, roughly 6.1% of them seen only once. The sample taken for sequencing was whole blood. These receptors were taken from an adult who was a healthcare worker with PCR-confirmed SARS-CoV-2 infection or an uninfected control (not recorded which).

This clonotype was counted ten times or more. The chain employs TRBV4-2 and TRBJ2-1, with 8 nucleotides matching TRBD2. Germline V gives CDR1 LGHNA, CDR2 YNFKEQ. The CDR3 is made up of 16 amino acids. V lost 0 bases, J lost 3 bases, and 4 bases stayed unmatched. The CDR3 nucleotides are TGTGCCAGCAGCCAAGAGGCTAGCGGGCTCTACAATGAGCAGTTCTTC. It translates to CASSQEASGLYNEQFF.

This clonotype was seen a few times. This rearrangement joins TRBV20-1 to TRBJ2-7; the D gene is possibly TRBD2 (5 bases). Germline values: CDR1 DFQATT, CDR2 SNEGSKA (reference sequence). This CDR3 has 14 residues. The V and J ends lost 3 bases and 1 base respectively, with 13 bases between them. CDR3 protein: CSARQAVRSYEQYF. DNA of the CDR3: TGCAGTGCTAGGCAAGCGGTCCGTTCCTACGAGCAGTACTTC.

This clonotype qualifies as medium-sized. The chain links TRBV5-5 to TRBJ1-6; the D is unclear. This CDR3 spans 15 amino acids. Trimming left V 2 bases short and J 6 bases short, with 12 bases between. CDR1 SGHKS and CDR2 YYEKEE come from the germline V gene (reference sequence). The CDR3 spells CASSLEGYSNSPLHF. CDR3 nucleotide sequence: TGTGCCAGCAGCTTAGAGGGATATTCTAATTCACCCCTCCACTTT. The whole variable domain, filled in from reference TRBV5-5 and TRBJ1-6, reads DAGVTQSPTHLIKTRGQQVTLRCSPISGHKSVSWYQQVLGQGPQFIFQYYEKEERGRGNFPDRFSARQFPNYSSELNVNALLLGDSALYLCASSLEGYSNSPLHFGNGTRLTVT.

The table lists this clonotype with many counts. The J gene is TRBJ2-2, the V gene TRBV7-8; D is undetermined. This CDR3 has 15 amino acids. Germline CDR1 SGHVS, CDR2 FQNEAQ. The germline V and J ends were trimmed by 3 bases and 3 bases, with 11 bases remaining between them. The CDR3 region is CASSFYSPDTGELFF. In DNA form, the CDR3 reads TGTGCCAGCAGCTTTTACTCACCGGACACCGGGGAGCTGTTTTTT.

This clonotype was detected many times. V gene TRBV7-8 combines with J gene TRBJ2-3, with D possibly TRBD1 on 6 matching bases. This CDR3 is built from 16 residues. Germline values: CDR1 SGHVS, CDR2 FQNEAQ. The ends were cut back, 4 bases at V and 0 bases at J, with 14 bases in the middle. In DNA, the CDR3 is TGTGCCAGCAGCTCGGGACAACTAAGAAGCACAGATACGCAGTATTTT. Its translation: CASSSGQLRSTDTQYF.

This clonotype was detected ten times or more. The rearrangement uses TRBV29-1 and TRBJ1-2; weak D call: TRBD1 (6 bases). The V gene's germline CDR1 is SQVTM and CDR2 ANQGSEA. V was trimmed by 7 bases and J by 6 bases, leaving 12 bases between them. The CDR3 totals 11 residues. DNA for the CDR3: TGCAGCGGATTGAGGACAGATGGCTACACCTTC. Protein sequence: CSGLRTDGYTF.

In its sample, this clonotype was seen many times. The CDR3 loop is CASSGGLAGESAGELFF. CDR3 DNA sequence: TGCGCCAGCAGCGGCGGACTAGCGGGAGAAAGCGCCGGGGAGCTGTTTTTT. The V call is TRBV10-2, the J call TRBJ2-2; 13 nucleotides line up with TRBD2. The CDR3 length is 17 residues. CDR1 and CDR2 from the germline V gene are WSHSY and SAAADI. V shed 6 bases and J 6 bases; nucleotides not matched to a gene: 10.

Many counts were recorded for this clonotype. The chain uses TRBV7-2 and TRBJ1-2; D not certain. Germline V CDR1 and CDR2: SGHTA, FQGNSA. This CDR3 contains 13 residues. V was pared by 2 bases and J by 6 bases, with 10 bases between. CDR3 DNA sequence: TGTGCCAGCAGCTTACAGTTGGCGGATGGCTACACCTTC. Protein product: CASSLQLADGYTF.

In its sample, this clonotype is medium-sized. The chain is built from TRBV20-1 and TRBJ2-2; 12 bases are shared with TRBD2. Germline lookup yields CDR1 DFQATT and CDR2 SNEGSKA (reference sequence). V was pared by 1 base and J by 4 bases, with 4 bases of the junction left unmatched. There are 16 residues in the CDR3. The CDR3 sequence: CSARGLAGVGTGELFF. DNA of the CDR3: TGCAGTGCTAGAGGACTAGCGGGAGTCGGCACCGGGGAGCTGTTTTTT.

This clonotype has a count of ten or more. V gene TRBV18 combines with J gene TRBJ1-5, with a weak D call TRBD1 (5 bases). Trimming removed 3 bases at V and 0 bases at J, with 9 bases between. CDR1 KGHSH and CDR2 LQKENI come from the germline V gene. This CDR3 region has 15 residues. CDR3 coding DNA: TGTGCCAGCTCACCGGGACGAATTAGCAATCAGCCCCAGCATTTT. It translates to CASSPGRISNQPQHF.

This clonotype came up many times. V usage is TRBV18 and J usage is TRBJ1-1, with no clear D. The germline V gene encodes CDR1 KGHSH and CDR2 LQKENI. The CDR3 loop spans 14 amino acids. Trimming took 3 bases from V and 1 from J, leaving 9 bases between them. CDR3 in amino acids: CASSPVRENTEAFF. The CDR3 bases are TGTGCCAGCTCACCGGTTCGTGAGAACACTGAAGCTTTCTTT.

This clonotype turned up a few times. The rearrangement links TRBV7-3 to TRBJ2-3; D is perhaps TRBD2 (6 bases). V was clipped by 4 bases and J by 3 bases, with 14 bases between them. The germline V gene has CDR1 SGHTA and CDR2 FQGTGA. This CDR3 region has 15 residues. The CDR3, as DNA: TGTGCCAGCAGCTCCGATCTGGGGGGTACAGATACGCAGTATTTT. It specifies CASSSDLGGTDTQYF.

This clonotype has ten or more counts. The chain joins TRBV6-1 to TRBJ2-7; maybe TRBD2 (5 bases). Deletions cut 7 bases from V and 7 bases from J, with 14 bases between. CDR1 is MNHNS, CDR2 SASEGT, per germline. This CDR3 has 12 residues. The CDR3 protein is CASTPAGLEQYF. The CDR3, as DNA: TGTGCCAGCACCCCCGCGGGTCTTGAGCAGTACTTC.

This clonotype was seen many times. This CDR3 reads CASSPGTGANTEAFF. DNA of the CDR3: TGCGCCAGCAGCCCGGGGACAGGGGCGAACACTGAAGCTTTCTTT. This chain joins TRBV5-1 and TRBJ1-1, with 10 bases matching TRBD1. The CDR3 spans 15 residues. From germline, CDR1 is SGHRS and CDR2 YFSETQ. Trimming at V came to 4 bases and at J to 1 base, leaving 4 bases not matched to a gene. Drawing the rest from reference TRBV5-1 and TRBJ1-1, the complete variable domain is KAGVTQTPRYLIKTRGQQVTLSCSPISGHRSVSWYQQTPGQGLQFLFEYFSETQRNKGNFPGRFSGRQFSNSRSEMNVSTLELGDSALYLCASSPGTGANTEAFFGQGTRLTVV.

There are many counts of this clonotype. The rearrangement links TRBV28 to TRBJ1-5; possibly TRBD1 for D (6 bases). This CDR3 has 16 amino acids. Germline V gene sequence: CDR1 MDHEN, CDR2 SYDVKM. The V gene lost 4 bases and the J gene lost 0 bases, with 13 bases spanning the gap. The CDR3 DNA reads TGTGCCAGCAGTTGGACCGGGACATTTAGCAATCAGCCCCAGCATTTT. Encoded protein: CASSWTGTFSNQPQHF.

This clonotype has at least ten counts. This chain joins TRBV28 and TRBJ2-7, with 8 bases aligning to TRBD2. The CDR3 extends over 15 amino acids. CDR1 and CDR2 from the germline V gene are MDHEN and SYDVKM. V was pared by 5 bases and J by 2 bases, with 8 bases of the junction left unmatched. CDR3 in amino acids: CASSPGLADTYEQYF. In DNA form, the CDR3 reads TGTGCCAGCAGTCCCGGACTAGCCGACACCTACGAGCAGTACTTC.

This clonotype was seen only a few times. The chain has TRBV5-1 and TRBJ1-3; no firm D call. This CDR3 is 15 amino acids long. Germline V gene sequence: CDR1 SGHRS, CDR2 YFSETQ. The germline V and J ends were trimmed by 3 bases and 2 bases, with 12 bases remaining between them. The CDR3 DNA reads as TGCGCCAGCAGCTACTCCGGGATCCCTGGAAACACCATATATTTT. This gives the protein CASSYSGIPGNTIYF.